This TCR beta chain is drawn from a study of blood T cell repertoires in COVID-19. Study at large: The United States, Italy and Spain provided the acute and convalescent COVID-19 samples. The cDNA or gDNA used as material had been derived from T cells, B-cell-depleted T cells, or PBMCs.

CDR1 is SGHDN, CDR2 FVKESK, per germline. The CDR3 has 14 residues. The V end lost 5 bases, the J end lost 4 bases, and 14 bases lay between the germline ends. As handled by the study authors: How many nucleated cells were present was estimated from reference gene primer amplification. Clones were read by immunoSEQ multiplex PCR, and TCRdb kept only the in-frame ones, dropping some. D and trimming were read from the DNA, whereas the V and J calls and clone size are those reported in that table. Of over 110,000 clones listed, roughly 86% are singletons. This TCR derives from a man between 70 and 80 years old with acute or convalescent COVID-19. V usage is TRBV14 and J usage is TRBJ1-1; maybe TRBD1 (5 bases). The sequenced sample consisted of peripheral blood. This CDR3 is CASSRGSFTTEAFF. CDR3 bases: TGTGCCAGCAGCAGGGGCAGCTTCACCACTGAAGCTTTCTTT.